This entry features one T cell receptor beta chain sequence. This specimen belongs to a study of blood T cells in healthy people across ages. Across the study: There was about one barcoded beta molecule captured by template switching per two T cells.

Each sample provided at least 5 micrograms of extracted total RNA. Next came a second PCR, run for about 6 to 12 cycles, which used a sample-barcoded 5' primer along with a J-beta primer mix. MiXCR was run by TCRdb on the 5' RACE reads, yielding one entry per CDR3 protein. The sample holds 1.5 million to 2 million distinct CDR3 sequences; 39% are singletons and the top ten take 23%. Germline V gene lookup returns CDR1 DFQATT and CDR2 SNEGSKA (reference sequence). This CDR3 is 15 amino acids long. V lost 0 bases to trimming and J lost 9 bases; unmatched junction nucleotides: 6. Sample: blood. J is TRBJ2-1 and V is TRBV20-1; 12 nucleotides match TRBD2. The receptor was isolated from a human donor in good health. CDR3 coding DNA: TGCAGTGCTAGAGACCTAGCGGGGGGGCGTGGTGAGCAGTTCTTC. Translating it yields CSARDLAGGRGEQFF.